Each of the 10 T cell receptor beta chains below was sequenced from the same sample in a study of T-cell reconstitution after alpha-beta-depleted transplantation in children. The TCRbeta library incorporated unique molecular identifiers. MiXCR was run by TCRdb on the PCR reads, yielding one entry per CDR3 protein. The sample lists approximately 590,000 distinct CDR3 sequences, about 10% occurring once. This sample comprised PBMCs from the stem cell graft donor, obtained from the stem cell graft. The receptors stem from a human donor who donated a stem cell graft to a child with acute myeloid leukemia.

The genes are TRBV29-1 and TRBJ2-7; 7 bases agree with TRBD2. The CDR3 has 13 amino acids. In germline, CDR1 is SQVTM, CDR2 ANQGSEA. V lost 5 bases, J lost 2 bases, and 6 bases stayed unmatched. The CDR3 reads CSVQGGSTYEQYF. The CDR3 DNA is TGCAGCGTTCAGGGCGGGAGCACCTACGAGCAGTACTTC.

V is TRBV15 and J is TRBJ2-3, with D tentatively TRBD2 (6 bases). The CDR3 spans 15 residues. The germline CDR1 and CDR2 sequences are LNHNV and YYDKDF (reference sequence). The V end was cut by 7 bases, the J end by 1 base, with 15 bases between. This chain's CDR3 is CATKVEGPGTDTQYF. Here the CDR3 DNA reads TGTGCCACCAAGGTGGAGGGGCCGGGCACAGATACGCAGTATTTT.

The table lists this clonotype with many counts. The chain links TRBV4-2 to TRBJ1-3; D gene uncertain. The V gene lost 3 bases and the J gene lost 0 bases, with 12 bases spanning the gap. Germline CDR1 LGHNA, CDR2 YNFKEQ. The CDR3 has 16 amino acids. The CDR3 DNA reads as TGTGCCAGCAGCCATCCTGCCGGCTCCTCTGGAAACACCATATATTTT. Amino acids: CASSHPAGSSGNTIYF.

This clonotype was seen more than once but under ten times. The rearrangement joins TRBV7-2 to TRBJ2-1; 8 bases match TRBD1. Looked up from germline, CDR1 is SGHTA and CDR2 is FQGNSA. V lost 6 bases to trimming and J lost 10 bases; unmatched junction nucleotides: 8. The CDR3 has 13 amino acids. CDR3 loop: CASRKNRDREQFF. CDR3 sequence (DNA): TGTGCCAGCAGAAAGAACCGGGACAGGGAGCAGTTCTTC.

This clonotype was observed a few times. The J gene is TRBJ2-5, the V gene TRBV28; TRBD1 is a possible D gene (5 bases). CDR3 length: 17 amino acids. Looked up from germline, CDR1 is MDHEN and CDR2 is SYDVKM. V was cut by 3 bases and J by 5 bases, with 22 bases left in between. The CDR3 reads CASSLTWAKGDLETQYF. The CDR3 nucleotides read TGTGCCAGCAGTTTGACCTGGGCCAAAGGGGATTTGGAGACCCAGTACTTC.

V usage is TRBV12-3 or TRBV12-4 and J usage is TRBJ2-3; no firm D call. Trimming removed 5 bases at V and 4 bases at J, with 22 bases between. This CDR3 comprises 17 residues. In DNA form, the CDR3 reads TGTGCCAGCAGTGAAGCCCGATCTAGAGGCCCCTCAGATACGCAGTATTTT. Its protein product is CASSEARSRGPSDTQYF.

This clonotype was found a few times. This sequence joins TRBV3-1 and TRBJ2-4; tentative D call: TRBD2 (6 bases). V was clipped by 0 bases and J by 0 bases, with 15 bases between them. The CDR3 has 18 residues. Germline V lookup: CDR1 LGHDT, CDR2 YNNKEL (reference sequence). CDR3 protein: CASSQDTTGDPAKNIQYF. CDR3 bases: TGTGCCAGCAGCCAAGATACGACGGGGGACCCAGCCAAAAACATTCAGTACTTC.

There are a few counts of this clonotype. CDR3 in amino acids: CASSPSEATSGNTIYF. CDR3 DNA: TGCGCCAGCAGCCCTTCGGAGGCCACATCTGGAAACACCATATATTTT. The rearrangement links TRBV5-1 to TRBJ1-3; D is unresolved. V lost 4 bases and J 1 base, leaving 15 bases between the germline ends. There are 16 residues in the CDR3. Germline V gene lookup returns CDR1 SGHRS and CDR2 YFSETQ.

V is TRBV20-1 and J is TRBJ2-3; the D is unclear. There are 12 residues in the CDR3. Trimming took off 2 bases at V and 4 bases at J, with 7 bases between the two ends. Germline V lookup: CDR1 DFQATT, CDR2 SNEGSKA (reference sequence). CDR3 amino acids: CSARSGSDTQYF. The CDR3 bases are TGCAGTGCTAGATCGGGTTCAGATACGCAGTATTTT.

This clonotype has only a few counts. V is TRBV28 and J is TRBJ2-5, with 7 bases fitting TRBD2. CDR3 length equals 15 residues. Germline-derived CDR1 and CDR2 are MDHEN and SYDVKM. After removal of 7 bases from V and 3 bases from J, the junction contained 11 bases not matched to a gene. CDR3 residues: CASNPTPGGKETQYF. The CDR3 DNA follows: TGTGCCAGCAACCCTACCCCCGGGGGGAAAGAGACCCAGTACTTC.